A single TCR beta chain is shown here with its context. The CDR3 regions of TCR beta were amplified from RNA transcripts. TCR CDR3 underwent first-round RT-PCR with the HTBI primer set. MiXCR, run by TCRdb on the multiplex PCR reads, gives a single entry per CDR3 protein. Of about 520,000 distinct CDR3 sequences in the sample, around 22% were seen once. CDR3 length: 14 residues. V dropped 4 bases and J dropped 4 bases, with 11 bases sitting between them. This sample stems from a study of T cells in Graves' hyperthyroidism and ophthalmopathy. Individuals with ophthalmopathy presented a Clinical Activity Score of at least 3, a NOSPECS grade of at least 4 and a duration under 3 months. Used for diagnoses were clinical symptoms, serum thyroxine and TRAb, thyroid ultrasound and orbital computed tomography. From more than 9.5 ml of fresh peripheral blood, PBMCs were isolated.

This clonotype was obtained from a young woman with Graves' ophthalmopathy. The sample consisted of blood. The chain uses TRBV12-3 or TRBV12-4 and TRBJ1-5; maybe TRBD1 (5 bases). In nucleotides, the CDR3 is TGTGCCAGCAGTTCGTTGACAGAGAATCAGCCCCAGCATTTT. Its translation: CASSSLTENQPQHF.